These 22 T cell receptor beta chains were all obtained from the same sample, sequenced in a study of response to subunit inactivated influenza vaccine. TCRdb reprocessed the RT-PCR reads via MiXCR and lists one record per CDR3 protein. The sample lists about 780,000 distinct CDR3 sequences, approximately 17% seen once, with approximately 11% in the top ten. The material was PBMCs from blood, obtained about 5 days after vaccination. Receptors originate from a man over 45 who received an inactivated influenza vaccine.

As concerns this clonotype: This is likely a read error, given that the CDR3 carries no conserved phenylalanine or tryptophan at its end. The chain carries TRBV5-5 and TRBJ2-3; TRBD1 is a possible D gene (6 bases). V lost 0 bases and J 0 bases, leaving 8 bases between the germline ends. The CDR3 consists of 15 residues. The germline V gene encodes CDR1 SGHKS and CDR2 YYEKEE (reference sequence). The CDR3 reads CASSLGTVSTDTQYL. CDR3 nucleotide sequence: TGTGCCAGCAGCTTGGGGACAGTTAGCACAGATACGCAGTATTTG.

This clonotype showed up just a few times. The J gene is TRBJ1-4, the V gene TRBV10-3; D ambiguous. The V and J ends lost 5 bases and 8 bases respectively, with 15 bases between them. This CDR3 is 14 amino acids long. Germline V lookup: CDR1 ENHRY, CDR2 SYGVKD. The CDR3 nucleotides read TGTGCCATCAGTCGAGGCGGTGGCCAAGAAAAACTGTTTTTT. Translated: CAISRGGGQEKLFF.

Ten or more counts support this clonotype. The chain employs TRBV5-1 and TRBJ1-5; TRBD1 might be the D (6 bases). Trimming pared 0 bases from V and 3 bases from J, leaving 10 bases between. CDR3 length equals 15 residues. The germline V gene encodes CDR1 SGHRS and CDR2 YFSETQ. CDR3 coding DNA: TGCGCCAGCAGCTTGGGACAGGCCGACAATCAGCCCCAGCATTTT. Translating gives CASSLGQADNQPQHF.

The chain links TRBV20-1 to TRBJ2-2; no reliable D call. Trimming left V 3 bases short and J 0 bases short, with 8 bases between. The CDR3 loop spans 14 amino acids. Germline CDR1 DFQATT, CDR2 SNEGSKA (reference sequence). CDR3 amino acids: CSASRQANTGELFF. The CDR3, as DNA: TGCAGTGCTAGTAGGCAGGCGAACACCGGGGAGCTGTTTTTT.

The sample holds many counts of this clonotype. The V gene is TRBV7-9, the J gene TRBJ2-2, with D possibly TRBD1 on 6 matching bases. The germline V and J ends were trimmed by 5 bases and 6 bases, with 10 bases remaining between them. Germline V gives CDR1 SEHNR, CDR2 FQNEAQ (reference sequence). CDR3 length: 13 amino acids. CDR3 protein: CASSGGASGELFF. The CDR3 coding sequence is TGTGCCAGCAGCGGGGGCGCCTCCGGGGAGCTGTTTTTT. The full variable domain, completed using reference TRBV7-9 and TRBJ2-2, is DTGVSQNPRHKITKRGQNVTFRCDPISEHNRLYWYRQTLGQGPEFLTYFQNEAQLEKSRLLSDRFSAERPKGSFSTLEIQRTEQGDSAMYLCASSGGASGELFFGEGSRLTVL.

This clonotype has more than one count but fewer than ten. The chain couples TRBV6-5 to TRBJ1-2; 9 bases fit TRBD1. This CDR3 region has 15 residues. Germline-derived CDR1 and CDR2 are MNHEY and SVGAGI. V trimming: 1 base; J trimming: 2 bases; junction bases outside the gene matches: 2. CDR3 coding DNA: TGTGCCAGCAGTTACTACGGGACAGGGAACTATGGCTACACCTTC. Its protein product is CASSYYGTGNYGYTF.

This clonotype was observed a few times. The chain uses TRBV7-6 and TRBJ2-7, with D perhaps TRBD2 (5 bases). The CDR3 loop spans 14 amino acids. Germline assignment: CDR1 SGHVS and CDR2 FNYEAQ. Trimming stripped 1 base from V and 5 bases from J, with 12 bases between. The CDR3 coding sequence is TGTGCCAGCAGCTTAGTTGGTAGCGCGCACGAGCAGTACTTC. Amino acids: CASSLVGSAHEQYF.

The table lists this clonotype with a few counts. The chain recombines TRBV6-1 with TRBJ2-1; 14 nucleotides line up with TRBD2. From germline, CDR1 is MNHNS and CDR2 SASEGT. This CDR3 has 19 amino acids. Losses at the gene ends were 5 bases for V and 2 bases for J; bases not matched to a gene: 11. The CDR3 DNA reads TGTGCCAGCAGTCCTCCGCGACTAGCGGGAGGGAGCGCCTACAATGAGCAGTTCTTC. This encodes CASSPPRLAGGSAYNEQFF.

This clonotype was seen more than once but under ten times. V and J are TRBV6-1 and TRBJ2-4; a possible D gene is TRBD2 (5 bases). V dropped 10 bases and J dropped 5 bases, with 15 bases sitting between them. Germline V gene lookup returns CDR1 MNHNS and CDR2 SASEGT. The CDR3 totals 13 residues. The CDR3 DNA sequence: TGTGCCACTAACGGCGGAGGCGAAAACATTCAGTACTTC. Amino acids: CATNGGGENIQYF.

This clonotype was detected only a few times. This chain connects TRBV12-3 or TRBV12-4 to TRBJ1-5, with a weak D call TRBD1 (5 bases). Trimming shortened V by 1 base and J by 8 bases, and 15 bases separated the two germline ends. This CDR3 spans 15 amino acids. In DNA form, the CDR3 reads TGTGCCAGCAGTTTAGTGAGAGGGGTCCTGGAGCCCCAGCATTTT. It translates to CASSLVRGVLEPQHF.

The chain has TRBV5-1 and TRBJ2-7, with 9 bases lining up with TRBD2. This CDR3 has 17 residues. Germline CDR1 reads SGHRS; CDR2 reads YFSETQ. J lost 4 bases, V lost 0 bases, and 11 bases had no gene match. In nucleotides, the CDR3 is TGCGCCAGCAGCTTGGCCCTAGCGGGAAATCGGGGTTACGAGCAGTACTTC. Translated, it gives CASSLALAGNRGYEQYF.

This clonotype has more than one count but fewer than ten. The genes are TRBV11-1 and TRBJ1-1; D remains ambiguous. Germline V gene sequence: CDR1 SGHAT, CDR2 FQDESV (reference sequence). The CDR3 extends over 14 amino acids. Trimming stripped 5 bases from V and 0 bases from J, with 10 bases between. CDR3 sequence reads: CASSQAGLNTEAFF. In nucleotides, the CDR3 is TGTGCCAGCAGCCAGGCCGGACTGAACACTGAAGCTTTCTTT.

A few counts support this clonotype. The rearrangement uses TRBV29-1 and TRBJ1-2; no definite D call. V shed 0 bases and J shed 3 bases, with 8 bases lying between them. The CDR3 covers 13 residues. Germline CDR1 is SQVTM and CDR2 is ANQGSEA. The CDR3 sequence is CSVEDPDDYGYTF. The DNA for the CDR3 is TGCAGCGTTGAAGATCCAGACGACTATGGCTACACCTTC. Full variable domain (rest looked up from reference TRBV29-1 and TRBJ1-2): SAVISQKPSRDICQRGTSLTIQCQVDSQVTMMFWYRQQPGQSLTLIATANQGSEATYESGFVIDKFPISRPNLTFSTLTVSNMSPEDSSIYLCSVEDPDDYGYTFGSGTRLTVV.

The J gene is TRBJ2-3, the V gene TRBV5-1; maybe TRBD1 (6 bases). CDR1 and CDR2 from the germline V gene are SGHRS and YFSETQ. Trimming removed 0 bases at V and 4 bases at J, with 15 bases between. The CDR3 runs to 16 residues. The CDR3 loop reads CASSLAPLQGSDTQYF. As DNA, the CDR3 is TGCGCCAGCAGCTTGGCCCCTTTACAGGGTTCAGATACGCAGTATTTT.

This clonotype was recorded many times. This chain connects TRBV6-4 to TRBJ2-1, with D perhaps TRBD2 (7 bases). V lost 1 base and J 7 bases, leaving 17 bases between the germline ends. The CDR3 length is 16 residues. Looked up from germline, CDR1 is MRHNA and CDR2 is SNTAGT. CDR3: CASSDLGGRGANEQFF. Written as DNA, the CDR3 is TGTGCCAGCAGTGACTTAGGAGGGAGGGGGGCGAATGAGCAGTTCTTC.

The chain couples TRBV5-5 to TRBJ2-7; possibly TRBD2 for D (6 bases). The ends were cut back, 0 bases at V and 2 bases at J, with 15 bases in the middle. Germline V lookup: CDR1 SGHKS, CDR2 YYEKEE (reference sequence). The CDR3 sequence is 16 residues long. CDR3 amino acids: CASSLDVSWGAYEQYF. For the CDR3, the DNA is TGTGCCAGCAGCTTGGACGTCAGTTGGGGGGCCTACGAGCAGTACTTC.

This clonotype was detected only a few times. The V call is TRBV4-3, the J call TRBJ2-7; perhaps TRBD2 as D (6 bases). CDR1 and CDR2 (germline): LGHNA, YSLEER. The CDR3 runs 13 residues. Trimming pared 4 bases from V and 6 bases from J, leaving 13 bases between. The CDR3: CASSRGTLGEQYF. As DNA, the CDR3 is TGCGCCAGCAGCCGCGGGACGCTAGGCGAGCAGTACTTC.

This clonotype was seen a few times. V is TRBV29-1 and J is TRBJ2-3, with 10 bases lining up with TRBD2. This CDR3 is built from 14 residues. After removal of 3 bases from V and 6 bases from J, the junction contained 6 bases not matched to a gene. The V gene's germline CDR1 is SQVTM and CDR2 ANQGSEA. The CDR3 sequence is CSVEASGSYDTQYF. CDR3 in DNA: TGCAGCGTTGAGGCTAGCGGGAGTTATGATACGCAGTATTTT.

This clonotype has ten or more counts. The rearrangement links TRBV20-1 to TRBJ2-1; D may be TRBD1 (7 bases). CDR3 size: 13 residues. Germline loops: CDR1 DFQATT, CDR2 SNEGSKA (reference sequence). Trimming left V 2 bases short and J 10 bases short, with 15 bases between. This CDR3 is CSARPRGEYEQFF. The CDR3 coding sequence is TGCAGTGCTAGACCCAGGGGGGAGTACGAGCAGTTCTTC.

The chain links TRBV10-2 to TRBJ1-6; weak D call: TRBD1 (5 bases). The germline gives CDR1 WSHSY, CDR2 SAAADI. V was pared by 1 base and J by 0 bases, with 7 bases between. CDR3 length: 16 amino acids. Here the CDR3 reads CASSEWGSSYNSPLHF. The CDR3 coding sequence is TGCGCCAGCAGTGAGTGGGGGAGCTCCTATAATTCACCCCTCCACTTT.

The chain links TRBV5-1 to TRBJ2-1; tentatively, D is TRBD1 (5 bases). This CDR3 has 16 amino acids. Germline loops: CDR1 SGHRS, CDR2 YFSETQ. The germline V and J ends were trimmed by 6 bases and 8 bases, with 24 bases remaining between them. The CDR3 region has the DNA TGCGCCAGCACCTCCTTTGGGCAGGGCGGTCTCGATGAGCAGTTCTTC. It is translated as CASTSFGQGGLDEQFF.

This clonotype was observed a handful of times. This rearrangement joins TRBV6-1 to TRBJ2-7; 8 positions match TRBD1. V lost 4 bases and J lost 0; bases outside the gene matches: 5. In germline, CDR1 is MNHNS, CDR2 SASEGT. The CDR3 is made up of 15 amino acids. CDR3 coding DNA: TGTGCCAGCAGTGTCTGGACAGGGAGCTCCTACGAGCAGTACTTC. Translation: CASSVWTGSSYEQYF.